Each of the 25 T cell receptor beta chains below was sequenced from the same sample in a study of blood T cell repertoires in COVID-19. Sequencing used immunoSEQ multiplex PCR; TCRdb keeps in-frame clones, though not all of them. The data contain around 60,000 clones, almost 95% of them singletons. Input material: peripheral blood. Source of these receptors: a man aged 45-60 years with active COVID-19.

This clone was observed once. The chain carries TRBV11-2 and TRBJ2-1; D uncertain. Germline V lookup: CDR1 SGHAT, CDR2 FQNNGV. The V and J ends lost 5 bases and 5 bases respectively, with 10 bases between them. The CDR3 loop spans 13 amino acids. CDR3 in amino acids: CASSARVHNEQFF. CDR3 DNA sequence: TGTGCCAGCAGCGCCCGGGTCCACAATGAGCAGTTCTTC. Supplemented by reference TRBV11-2 and TRBJ2-1, the full variable domain reads EAGVAQSPRYKIIEKRQSVAFWCNPISGHATLYWYQQILGQGPKLLIQFQNNGVVDDSQLPKDRFSAERLKGVDSTLKIQPAKLEDSAVYLCASSARVHNEQFFGPGTRLTVL.

The DNA of the CDR3 is TGTGCCAGCAGCCAAAGTTGGAGGGGTGAGAATGCTGAAGCTTTCTTT. Translation gives CASSQSWRGENAEAFF. This chain connects TRBV3-1 (or the pseudogene TRBV3-2) to TRBJ1-1; D possibly corresponds to TRBD1 (5 bases). The length of the CDR3 is 16 residues. V lost 2 bases to trimming and J lost 6 bases, with 19 bases between them. Germline values: CDR1 LGHDT, CDR2 YNNKEL (reference sequence).

This clone has a single count. The V call is TRBV5-6, the J call TRBJ2-3; D might be TRBD2 (5 bases). The CDR3 is 14 residues long. Germline CDR1 reads SGHDT; CDR2 reads YYEEEE. The V end lost 2 bases, the J end lost 1 base, and 8 bases lay between the germline ends. Here the CDR3 DNA reads TGTGCCAGCAGCTTCGTGCGGGGCACAGATACGCAGTATTTT. It translates to CASSFVRGTDTQYF.

The V gene is TRBV19, the J gene TRBJ2-7; D gene unclear. The germline V and J ends were trimmed by 8 bases and 4 bases, with 15 bases remaining between them. Per germline, CDR1 LNHDA and CDR2 SQIVND (reference sequence). The CDR3 consists of 13 residues. The CDR3 DNA sequence: TGTGCCAGTCTGCGTCCCCAATCGTACGAGCAGTACTTC. Its translation: CASLRPQSYEQYF.

This chain joins TRBV6-5 and TRBJ1-3, with D perhaps matching TRBD1 (6 bases). CDR1 and CDR2 (germline): MNHEY, SVGAGI. V was cut by 2 bases and J by 0 bases, with 8 bases left in between. CDR3 length equals 15 residues. CDR3: CASSYRGFSGNTIYF. CDR3 DNA: TGTGCCAGCAGTTACAGGGGGTTCTCTGGAAACACCATATATTTT.

This chain joins TRBV7-2 and TRBJ2-3; 10 nucleotides match TRBD1. CDR1 SGHTA and CDR2 FQGNSA come from the germline V gene. The J segment lost 1 base and the V segment lost 6 bases, leaving 4 bases of the junction unmatched. This CDR3 has 15 residues. The CDR3 sequence: CASRGTGVRTDTQYF. CDR3 DNA: TGTGCCAGCAGAGGGACAGGGGTCCGCACAGATACGCAGTATTTT.

This clone is medium-sized. The gene calls are TRBV9 and TRBJ2-7; D perhaps matches TRBD2 (6 bases). V was trimmed by 6 bases and J by 3 bases, leaving 16 bases between them. CDR3 length: 14 amino acids. Germline V gene lookup returns CDR1 SGDLS and CDR2 YYNGEE. The CDR3 protein is CASNCSAGRYEQYF. The CDR3 bases are TGTGCCAGCAATTGTTCAGCGGGCCGCTACGAGCAGTACTTC.

The V gene is TRBV7-3, the J gene TRBJ1-1; D is uncertain. CDR1 and CDR2 from the germline V gene are SGHTA and FQGTGA. This CDR3 has 14 residues. The ends were cut back, 2 bases at V and 1 base at J, with 8 bases in the middle. CDR3 bases: TGTGCCAGCAGCTTATGGGGAGGGAACACTGAAGCTTTCTTT. Protein sequence: CASSLWGGNTEAFF.

This clone was detected only a few times. The chain combines TRBV6-4 with TRBJ2-3; the D gene is possibly TRBD1 (5 bases). This CDR3 comprises 14 residues. Trimming took 2 bases from V and 0 from J, leaving 6 bases between them. Germline V gene lookup returns CDR1 MRHNA and CDR2 SNTAGT. The CDR3, as DNA: TGTGCCAGCAGTGACGACAGTAGCACAGATACGCAGTATTTT. Its protein is CASSDDSSTDTQYF.

The chain couples TRBV3-1 (or the pseudogene TRBV3-2) to TRBJ1-6; D uncertain. V was shortened by 1 base and J by 11 bases, with 18 bases between the two germline ends. Looked up from germline, CDR1 is LGHDT and CDR2 is YNNKEL (reference sequence). The CDR3 has 16 residues. CDR3 bases: TGTGCCAGCAGCCAAGGGTATAGCTCCCTAGCGGCACCCCTCCACTTT. It specifies CASSQGYSSLAAPLHF.

The chain couples TRBV28 to TRBJ2-1; no definite D call. Deletions cut 3 bases from V and 5 bases from J, with 5 bases between. CDR3 size: 12 residues. CDR1 and CDR2 from the germline V gene are MDHEN and SYDVKM. The CDR3 region is CASSFLNNEQFF. The CDR3 DNA follows: TGTGCCAGCAGTTTCCTTAACAATGAGCAGTTCTTC.

This clone was seen only once. The chain carries TRBV7-8 and TRBJ2-1, with 10 nucleotides matching TRBD2. This CDR3 comprises 15 residues. After removal of 1 base from V and 5 bases from J, the junction contained 2 bases not matched to a gene. Per germline, CDR1 SGHVS and CDR2 FQNEAQ. CDR3 region: CASSLVGLANNEQFF. CDR3 bases: TGTGCCAGCAGCTTAGTGGGACTAGCGAACAATGAGCAGTTCTTC.

This clone showed up just a few times. The chain recombines TRBV2 with TRBJ2-1, with 7 positions matching TRBD2. There are 13 residues in the CDR3. The V gene end was trimmed by 7 bases and the J gene end by 4 bases; junction bases not matched to a gene: 4. Germline CDR1 is SNHLY and CDR2 is FYNNEI. CDR3 sequence (DNA): TGTGCCAGCAAGGCTAGCGGATACAATGAGCAGTTCTTC. Translating it yields CASKASGYNEQFF.

A note on this clone: The junction shows a germline mismatch at one end, possibly a read error. The chain combines TRBV5-1 with TRBJ2-3, with 13 bases fitting TRBD2. Germline-derived CDR1 and CDR2 are SGHRS and YFSETQ. The CDR3 is 16 residues long. In DNA, the CDR3 is TGCGCCAGCACCTTGGGGACTAGCGGGGTCACAGATACGCAGTATTTT. Translation: CASTLGTSGVTDTQYF.

The chain recombines TRBV5-1 with TRBJ2-5; the D gene is possibly TRBD1 (6 bases). V lost 1 base to trimming and J lost 5 bases, with 12 bases between them. CDR1 SGHRS and CDR2 YFSETQ come from the germline V gene. This CDR3 region has 14 residues. The CDR3 region has the DNA TGCGCCAGCAGCTTGCAGGGGCATGGGGAGACCCAGTACTTC. This translates into CASSLQGHGETQYF.

This chain links TRBV7-8 with TRBJ1-6; D unclear. Germline V gives CDR1 SGHVS, CDR2 FQNEAQ. Trimming took 1 base from V and 10 from J, leaving 14 bases between them. The CDR3 is 15 amino acids. CDR3 sequence (DNA): TGTGCCAGCAGCTTAGGACGGCAGGCACGGTCACCCCTCCACTTT. It specifies CASSLGRQARSPLHF.

The chain combines TRBV5-5 with TRBJ1-4; D unresolved. The CDR3 extends over 14 amino acids. Germline V gives CDR1 SGHKS, CDR2 YYEKEE (reference sequence). Trimming removed 0 bases at V and 0 bases at J, with 3 bases between. The CDR3 spells CASSLAATNEKLFF. CDR3 nucleotides: TGTGCCAGCAGCTTGGCAGCAACTAATGAAAAACTGTTTTTT. Full variable domain (missing parts from reference TRBV5-5 and TRBJ1-4): DAGVTQSPTHLIKTRGQQVTLRCSPISGHKSVSWYQQVLGQGPQFIFQYYEKEERGRGNFPDRFSARQFPNYSSELNVNALLLGDSALYLCASSLAATNEKLFFGSGTQLSVL.

The V call is TRBV12-3 or TRBV12-4, the J call TRBJ2-7; D is uncertain. The CDR3 has 11 amino acids. With 4 bases removed from V and 4 bases from J, the gap between germline ends came to 5 bases. The CDR3 region has the DNA TGTGCCAGCAGTTCTCCTTACGAGCAGTACTTC. It yields the protein CASSSPYEQYF.

J is TRBJ1-2 and V is TRBV21-1; the D call in the table, TRBD1, was not verified against the DNA. TRBV21-1 is marked as a pseudogene. The CDR3 contains 17 residues. DNA for the CDR3: TGTGCCAGCAGCAAAATCAACTTTCGGGACACGTTTCCCCTCTACACCTTC. Its protein product is CASSKINFRDTFPLYTF.

V usage is TRBV3-1 (or the pseudogene TRBV3-2) and J usage is TRBJ2-1, with D possibly matching TRBD2 (6 bases). V lost 1 base and J lost 5, with 21 bases in between. The CDR3 contains 18 residues. Looked up from germline, CDR1 is LGHDT and CDR2 is YNNKEL (reference sequence). CDR3 in DNA: TGTGCCAGCAGCCAAGTAATCCCACTAGTGGGGGGTAACAATGAGCAGTTCTTC. Translation gives CASSQVIPLVGGNNEQFF.

The V call is TRBV4-1, the J call TRBJ1-2; a possible D gene is TRBD1 (5 bases). CDR3 length: 15 residues. Between the trimmed V and J ends, which lost 4 bases and 6 bases, there was a span of 18 bases. Germline assignment: CDR1 MGHRA and CDR2 YSYEKL. This CDR3 reads CASSPRVLFKDGYTF. CDR3 in DNA: TGCGCCAGCAGCCCCAGGGTTCTCTTTAAGGATGGCTACACCTTC.

The chain uses TRBV9 and TRBJ1-2; 8 bases are shared with TRBD1. There are 15 residues in the CDR3. Germline CDR1 SGDLS, CDR2 YYNGEE. V lost 2 bases and J lost 2; bases outside the gene matches: 5. The CDR3 reads CASSVQGAINYGYTF. Written as DNA, the CDR3 is TGTGCCAGCAGCGTGCAGGGGGCGATCAACTATGGCTACACCTTC.

The sample holds one count of this clone. This chain joins TRBV5-6 and TRBJ2-7, with a possible D match to TRBD1 (6 bases). Germline V CDR1 and CDR2: SGHDT, YYEEEE. With 6 bases removed from V and 0 bases from J, the gap between germline ends came to 19 bases. CDR3 length equals 16 residues. In nucleotides, the CDR3 is TGTGCCAGCACCTTCCGGGACATTCTTTTCTCCTACGAGCAGTACTTC. It translates to CASTFRDILFSYEQYF.

This clone was recorded only once. The V gene is TRBV24-1, the J gene TRBJ2-3; 16 bases match TRBD2. The ends lost 0 bases at V and 4 bases at J; junction bases unmatched: 3. CDR3 length: 18 amino acids. Germline CDR1 KGHDR, CDR2 SFDVKD. The CDR3 reads CATSDLGTSGGAADTQYF. CDR3 bases: TGTGCCACCAGTGATTTGGGGACTAGCGGGGGGGCGGCAGATACGCAGTATTTT.

The chain recombines TRBV27 with TRBJ1-4; D remains ambiguous. The CDR3 is made up of 13 amino acids. Germline CDR1 MNHEY, CDR2 SMNVEV (reference sequence). V was cut by 7 bases and J by 12 bases, with 18 bases left in between. CDR3 loop: CASTDYRGSELFF. In DNA, the CDR3 is TGTGCCAGCACCGACTACCGTGGTTCGGAACTGTTTTTT.